Listed here are 16 T cell receptor beta chains from one sample, sequenced in a study of blood T cell repertoires in COVID-19. Method: immunoSEQ multiplex PCR; TCRdb's copy keeps in-frame clones and lacks some. The table lists 200,000 to 250,000 clones, roughly 88% of them singletons, with approximately 15% in the top ten. Sequencing was done on a sample of PBMCs or T cells enriched from blood (not recorded which). Source of these receptors: a woman in her forties or fifties with acute COVID-19.

The chain uses TRBV7-2 and TRBJ2-7; D may be TRBD2 (6 bases). Trimming cost V 8 bases and J 7 bases, with 18 bases left between them. The germline gives CDR1 SGHTA, CDR2 FQGNSA. CDR3 length: 13 residues. CDR3 loop: CASGLLAMGEQYF. The CDR3 DNA reads as TGTGCCAGCGGACTATTAGCCATGGGGGAGCAGTACTTC.

J is TRBJ1-3 and V is TRBV11-3, with 9 bases that match TRBD1. CDR3 length: 17 residues. V dropped 5 bases and J dropped 0; count of bases not matched to a gene: 8. Germline lookup yields CDR1 SGHNT and CDR2 YENEEA. This CDR3 reads CASSPPGTGSSGNTIYF. DNA for the CDR3: TGTGCCAGCAGCCCCCCCGGGACAGGGAGCTCTGGAAACACCATATATTTT.

The J gene is TRBJ1-2, the V gene TRBV18; no clear D. Germline CDR1 is KGHSH and CDR2 is LQKENI. CDR3 length: 12 residues. V dropped 2 bases and J dropped 7 bases, with 8 bases sitting between them. Here the CDR3 reads CASSPSPVGYTF. The CDR3 DNA sequence: TGTGCCAGCTCACCATCTCCTGTTGGCTACACCTTC.

The V and J genes are TRBV9 and TRBJ2-1, with a weak D call TRBD2 (5 bases). Trimming left V 7 bases short and J 3 bases short, with 11 bases between. Germline-derived CDR1 and CDR2 are SGDLS and YYNGEE. This CDR3 contains 13 residues. The CDR3 DNA sequence: TGTGCCAGCGGGAGAACGGACTACAATGAGCAGTTCTTC. Amino acid sequence: CASGRTDYNEQFF.

The chain couples TRBV18 to TRBJ1-5, with TRBD1 identical over 8 bases. V trimming: 5 bases; J trimming: 2 bases; junction bases outside the gene matches: 5. This CDR3 comprises 15 residues. Per the germline V gene, CDR1 is KGHSH and CDR2 is LQKENI. CDR3 amino acids: CASSRTGRGNQPQHF. The CDR3 nucleotides are TGTGCCAGCTCAAGGACAGGGAGGGGCAATCAGCCCCAGCATTTT.

The chain uses TRBV3-1 (or the pseudogene TRBV3-2) and TRBJ2-2; 7 bases match TRBD2. There are 19 residues in the CDR3. V shed 2 bases and J 5 bases; nucleotides not matched to a gene: 17. The germline gives CDR1 LGHDT, CDR2 YNNKEL (reference sequence). DNA of the CDR3: TGTGCCAGCAGCCAACATCCGAGCGGGGCGGGAGCACGGACCGGGGAGCTGTTTTTT. It is translated as CASSQHPSGAGARTGELFF.

On this clone: The same CDR3 arises from other DNA sequences in this sample as well. The chain employs TRBV6-5 and TRBJ2-3, with 7 bases lining up with TRBD1. The germline gives CDR1 MNHEY, CDR2 SVGAGI. V lost 0 bases and J lost 5; bases outside the gene matches: 2. The CDR3 sequence is 14 residues long. The CDR3, as DNA: TGTGCCAGCAGTTACTCGAACAGGGGAGATACGCAGTATTTT. As protein: CASSYSNRGDTQYF.

Note on this clone: Distinct nucleotide sequences in the sample also encode this CDR3. The J gene is TRBJ1-2, the V gene TRBV9; TRBD1 might be the D (6 bases). V lost 3 bases to trimming and J lost 8 bases, with 11 bases between them. CDR3 size: 12 residues. Germline V lookup: CDR1 SGDLS, CDR2 YYNGEE. The CDR3 DNA is TGTGCCAGCAGCGCACAGGGTAGGGGCTACACCTTC. It encodes CASSAQGRGYTF.

The CDR3 region is CSVIGDYEQYF. CDR3 DNA: TGCAGCGTTATCGGGGACTACGAGCAGTACTTC. The chain links TRBV29-1 to TRBJ2-7; TRBD2 is a possible D gene (5 bases). Looked up from germline, CDR1 is SQVTM and CDR2 is ANQGSEA. The CDR3 sequence is 11 residues long. V lost 5 bases, J lost 3 bases, and 8 bases lay in between.

This clone turned up a few times. The chain joins TRBV5-1 to TRBJ1-2; 8 bases are a match to TRBD1. Germline V gene sequence: CDR1 SGHRS, CDR2 YFSETQ. The CDR3 spans 23 residues. V lost 2 bases and J lost 0; bases outside the gene matches: 27. CDR3 protein: CASSFHPTQGARGTSQSNYGYTF. The CDR3 bases are TGCGCCAGCAGCTTTCATCCAACCCAGGGGGCGCGTGGAACCTCCCAGTCTAACTATGGCTACACCTTC.

In nucleotides, the CDR3 is TGTGCCAGTAGTATTTCTCTAGGACTAGCCAAAAACATTCAGTACTTC. It translates to CASSISLGLAKNIQYF. The chain employs TRBV19 and TRBJ2-4, with D perhaps matching TRBD2 (5 bases). CDR1 LNHDA and CDR2 SQIVND come from the germline V gene (reference sequence). Trimming removed 3 bases from V and 0 bases from J, with 12 bases in between. CDR3 length: 16 residues.

This clone was observed a few times. The chain employs TRBV7-6 and TRBJ2-7; D possibly corresponds to TRBD2 (5 bases). Germline CDR1 reads SGHVS; CDR2 reads FNYEAQ. V was clipped by 1 base and J by 0 bases, with 13 bases between them. The CDR3 has 16 residues. CDR3 bases: TGTGCCAGCAGCTTAGACGGGATTACCCACTCCTACGAGCAGTACTTC. Translating it yields CASSLDGITHSYEQYF.

The V and J genes are TRBV21-1 and TRBJ1-1. TRBV21-1 is noted as a pseudogene. The CDR3 consists of 15 residues. The CDR3 here is CASSQGGGMNTEAFF. CDR3 bases: TGTGCCAGCAGTCAAGGGGGGGGTATGAACACTGAAGCTTTCTTT.

The CDR3 DNA reads TGTGCCAGCAGCCAAGATAGAACTGTCCAAGAGACCCAGTACTTC. This sequence encodes CASSQDRTVQETQYF. The chain employs TRBV4-2 and TRBJ2-5; D gene uncertain. The germline V and J ends were trimmed by 0 bases and 1 base, with 9 bases remaining between them. Germline V CDR1 and CDR2: LGHNA, YNFKEQ. The CDR3 has 15 amino acids.

The J gene is TRBJ2-1, the V gene TRBV28, with TRBD1 matching over 9 bases. The CDR3 covers 16 residues. The germline V gene encodes CDR1 MDHEN and CDR2 SYDVKM. Trimming at V came to 6 bases and at J to 2 bases, leaving 8 bases not matched to a gene. DNA of the CDR3: TGTGCCAGCAGACCAACGGGACAGGGCGCCTACAATGAGCAGTTCTTC. Protein sequence: CASRPTGQGAYNEQFF.

The chain combines TRBV5-6 with TRBJ1-1; unclear D gene. Trimming removed 0 bases at V and 0 bases at J, with 9 bases between. The CDR3 runs to 15 residues. Germline CDR1 SGHDT, CDR2 YYEEEE. Written as DNA, the CDR3 is TGTGCCAGCAGCTTGGCCGGTAACCTGAACACTGAAGCTTTCTTT. It specifies CASSLAGNLNTEAFF.